Described below is a single TCR beta chain sequence and its context. Its antigen is undetermined. The CDR3 contains 14 residues. V lost 2 bases to trimming and J lost 2 bases, with 9 bases between them. The germline CDR1 and CDR2 sequences are SGHVS and FNYEAQ. The data are from a study of lymphopenia after photon versus proton radiotherapy. Study results and limitations: Survival link was tested only in deceased patients; proton benefit remains a possibility.

Measured with immunoSEQ multiplex PCR; TCRdb has only the in-frame clones, and not every one. The sample shows 75,000 or so clones, around four fifths of them seen only once. This sequence joins TRBV7-6 and TRBJ1-1; a possible D gene is TRBD1 (5 bases). The sequences come from peripheral blood, collected from a patient treated with proton-based radiotherapy. The clonotype was recovered from a man in his sixties with pancreatic cancer. The CDR3 is CASSLQDTNTEAFF. CDR3 nucleotides: TGTGCCAGCAGCTTACAGGACACTAACACTGAAGCTTTCTTT.